Following are 26 T cell receptor beta chains from one sample sequenced in a study of human T cells and chemical hapten exposure. One entry per CDR3 protein results from TCRdb running MiXCR on the RACE reads. Altogether around 130,000 distinct CDR3 sequences are present, about 10% being singletons, with the ten largest covering about 2.4%. Time point of the sample: patch test 3, about 24 weeks after DPC sensitization. The treatment here: therapeutic diphenylcyclopropenone sensitization with weekly scalp DPC. The sample consisted of whole blood, taken in connection with sensitization to the hapten diphenylcyclopropenone (DPC). Receptors originate from a woman aged 45-65 years with alopecia areata. Some clones in this sample may be carry-over from other donors' samples.

The chain couples TRBV13 to TRBJ2-7; 12 bases fit TRBD2. Trimming removed 5 bases from V and 5 bases from J; junction bases left unmatched: 7. Looked up from germline, CDR1 is PRHDT and CDR2 is FYEKMQ (reference sequence). The CDR3 extends over 15 amino acids. CDR3 sequence (DNA): TGTGCCAGCAGCCCCACGACTAGCGGGAGTAACGAGCAGTACTTC. Protein product: CASSPTTSGSNEQYF.

This chain joins TRBV7-9 and TRBJ1-4, with 7 bases matching TRBD1. Germline lookup yields CDR1 SEHNR and CDR2 FQNEAQ (reference sequence). Unmatched junction bases numbered 10, after V lost 5 bases and J lost 13 bases. The CDR3 loop spans 13 amino acids. The CDR3 DNA follows: TGTGCCAGCAGCCAGGGGGAGGTTAATGTACTGTTTTTT. Its protein is CASSQGEVNVLFF.

This CDR3 is CAISVRGDVAKNIQYF. In DNA form, the CDR3 reads TGTGCCATCAGTGTTAGAGGGGATGTAGCCAAAAACATTCAGTACTTC. This chain joins TRBV10-3 and TRBJ2-4; the D call may be TRBD1 or TRBD2 (5 bases each). The V gene's germline CDR1 is ENHRY and CDR2 SYGVKD. V was shortened by 4 bases and J by 0 bases, with 13 bases between the two germline ends. The CDR3 runs to 16 residues.

The chain couples TRBV11-2 to TRBJ1-2; TRBD1 is a possible D gene (6 bases). V lost 0 bases and J 4 bases, leaving 12 bases between the germline ends. Germline V gene sequence: CDR1 SGHAT, CDR2 FQNNGV. The CDR3 is 15 amino acids. CDR3 residues: CASSLEGAPLYGYTF. The CDR3, as DNA: TGTGCCAGCAGCTTAGAGGGGGCACCACTCTATGGCTACACCTTC.

This clonotype has only a few counts. V usage is TRBV20-1 and J usage is TRBJ2-1; 7 nucleotides line up with TRBD1. Germline trimming cut 3 bases from V and 12 bases from J; bases unmatched to any gene: 2. Germline V lookup: CDR1 DFQATT, CDR2 SNEGSKA (reference sequence). CDR3 length: 10 residues. DNA of the CDR3: TGCAGTGCTAGTCGGGACAGGCAGTTCTTC. Protein product: CSASRDRQFF.

This chain uses TRBV5-4 with TRBJ2-5, with D uncertain. Germline V lookup: CDR1 SGHNT, CDR2 YYREEE (reference sequence). The CDR3 consists of 13 residues. Trimming stripped 0 bases from V and 3 bases from J, with 6 bases between. In DNA, the CDR3 is TGTGCCAGCAGCTTGGTAGCAGAAGAGACCCAGTACTTC. It codes for CASSLVAEETQYF.

This clonotype occurred a few times. The J gene is TRBJ1-1, the V gene TRBV29-1, with D unclear. CDR1 and CDR2 from the germline V gene are SQVTM and ANQGSEA. This CDR3 comprises 10 residues. The germline V and J ends were trimmed by 6 bases and 2 bases, with 4 bases remaining between them. DNA of the CDR3: TGCAGCGTAGGTAACACTGAAGCTTTCTTT. Its protein product is CSVGNTEAFF. Drawing the rest from reference TRBV29-1 and TRBJ1-1, the complete variable domain is SAVISQKPSRDICQRGTSLTIQCQVDSQVTMMFWYRQQPGQSLTLIATANQGSEATYESGFVIDKFPISRPNLTFSTLTVSNMSPEDSSIYLCSVGNTEAFFGQGTRLTVV.

This clonotype was counted between two and nine times. V is TRBV25-1 and J is TRBJ2-5; the match to TRBD1 covers 10 bases. This CDR3 is 15 amino acids long. Germline V gene sequence: CDR1 MGHDK, CDR2 SYGVNS. V lost 0 bases to trimming and J lost 5 bases; unmatched junction nucleotides: 3. In DNA form, the CDR3 reads TGTGCCAGCAGTGAATATAGGACAGGGGGGGAGACCCAGTACTTC. The encoded protein is CASSEYRTGGETQYF. Filled out from reference TRBV25-1 and TRBJ2-5, the complete variable domain reads EADIYQTPRYLVIGTGKKITLECSQTMGHDKMYWYQQDPGMELHLIHYSYGVNSTEKGDLSSESTVSRIRTEHFPLTLESARPSHTSQYLCASSEYRTGGETQYFGPGTRLLVL.

This clonotype was seen ten or more times. The chain combines TRBV20-1 with TRBJ2-2; either TRBD1 or TRBD2 may fit D (5 bases each). Germline CDR1 DFQATT, CDR2 SNEGSKA (reference sequence). This CDR3 has 15 residues. V gave up 2 bases and J gave up 0 bases, with 10 bases separating them. Here the CDR3 reads CSARTPGPNTGELFF. CDR3 DNA sequence: TGCAGTGCTAGAACACCGGGACCGAACACCGGGGAGCTGTTTTTT.

A few counts support this clonotype. J is TRBJ2-5 and V is TRBV2; no reliable D call. Germline V CDR1 and CDR2: SNHLY, FYNNEI. The CDR3 sequence is 17 residues long. V was cut by 6 bases and J by 0 bases, with 20 bases left in between. The CDR3 spells CASSAKGPRSYQETQYF. The CDR3 region has the DNA TGTGCCAGCAGCGCTAAAGGCCCCCGGTCGTACCAAGAGACCCAGTACTTC.

Points on this clonotype: The junction departs from the called germline gene at one end, perhaps through a read error. This chain joins TRBV3-1 and TRBJ2-1; D might be TRBD2 (5 bases). CDR1 and CDR2 from the germline V gene are LGHDT and YNNKEL (reference sequence). This CDR3 is 13 amino acids long. CDR3 amino acids: CASSRPRAGGFIF. DNA of the CDR3: TGTGCCAGCAGCCGCCCGAGGGCGGGTGGGTTCATCTTC.

This clonotype was detected a few times. The rearrangement links TRBV6-5 to TRBJ2-3; D remains ambiguous. CDR3 length: 14 amino acids. V lost 2 bases and J lost 0, with 6 bases in between. Looked up from germline, CDR1 is MNHEY and CDR2 is SVGAGI. The CDR3 loop reads CASSYRFSTDTQYF. The CDR3 DNA reads TGTGCCAGCAGTTACCGTTTTAGCACAGATACGCAGTATTTT.

This clonotype was detected ten times or more. J is TRBJ1-5 and V is TRBV9; D unclear. This CDR3 has 14 residues. In germline, CDR1 is SGDLS, CDR2 YYNGEE. V lost 0 bases and J 0 bases, leaving 4 bases between the germline ends. CDR3 amino acids: CASSVDGSNQPQHF. Written as DNA, the CDR3 is TGTGCCAGCAGCGTAGACGGTAGCAATCAGCCCCAGCATTTT.

To note about this clonotype: The missing conserved phenylalanine or tryptophan at the end of this CDR3 makes a read error likely. The chain joins TRBV5-1 to TRBJ2-3; possible D gene TRBD1, 5 bases. CDR3 size: 15 residues. V gave up 4 bases and J gave up 1 base, with 13 bases separating them. Germline CDR1 SGHRS, CDR2 YFSETQ. The CDR3 here is CASSHTGTRTDTQYI. In nucleotides, the CDR3 is TGCGCCAGCAGCCACACAGGAACCCGCACAGATACGCAGTATATT.

This clonotype was seen repeatedly, ten times or more. The chain carries TRBV6-6 and TRBJ1-6; the D gene is possibly TRBD1 (6 bases). Per the germline V gene, CDR1 is MNHNY and CDR2 is SVGAGI (reference sequence). Trimming took 0 bases from V and 3 from J, leaving 18 bases between them. This CDR3 has 19 amino acids. The CDR3 protein is CASSYSGRGRSFYNSPLHF. In DNA, the CDR3 is TGTGCCAGCAGTTACTCCGGACGGGGGCGATCCTTCTATAATTCACCCCTCCACTTT.

This chain connects TRBV2 to TRBJ2-2; 8 positions agree with TRBD2. V shed 6 bases, J shed 6 bases, and the junction held 6 bases outside the gene matches. The CDR3 totals 14 residues. Per the germline V gene, CDR1 is SNHLY and CDR2 is FYNNEI. This CDR3 reads CASRQRAGAGELFF. Here the CDR3 DNA reads TGTGCCAGCAGACAACGAGCGGGAGCCGGGGAGCTGTTTTTT. The entire variable domain, with the rest obtained from reference TRBV2 and TRBJ2-2, is as follows: EPEVTQTPSHQVTQMGQEVILRCVPISNHLYFYWYRQILGQKVEFLVSFYNNEISEKSEIFDDQFSVERPDGSNFTLKIRSTKLEDSAMYFCASRQRAGAGELFFGEGSRLTVL.

The chain carries TRBV29-1 and TRBJ2-3; a weak D match, TRBD1 (6 bases). Germline CDR1 and CDR2: SQVTM and ANQGSEA. Trimming took 3 bases from V and 4 from J, leaving 8 bases between them. The CDR3 is made up of 12 amino acids. The DNA of the CDR3 is TGCAGCGTTGACAGGGGCGCAGATACGCAGTATTTT. Translated, it gives CSVDRGADTQYF.

This clonotype was counted a few times. The chain joins TRBV6-5 to TRBJ1-1; D is perhaps TRBD1 (6 bases). The V gene lost 4 bases and the J gene lost 2 bases, with 11 bases spanning the gap. The germline V gene encodes CDR1 MNHEY and CDR2 SVGAGI. The CDR3 sequence is 14 residues long. CDR3 sequence reads: CASSSEGHNTEAFF. The CDR3, as DNA: TGTGCCAGCAGTTCCGAGGGACACAACACTGAAGCTTTCTTT.

CDR3 sequence (DNA): TGTGCCAGCAGTGAAATAGGTGTTAGCTCCTACAATGAGCAGTTCTTC. As protein: CASSEIGVSSYNEQFF. The chain is built from TRBV2 and TRBJ2-1; no definite D call. The germline gives CDR1 SNHLY, CDR2 FYNNEI. Trimming pared 2 bases from V and 0 bases from J, leaving 11 bases between. The CDR3 consists of 16 residues.

The chain uses TRBV5-1 and TRBJ1-6; the match to TRBD1 covers 10 bases. Germline CDR1 is SGHRS and CDR2 is YFSETQ. V lost 4 bases, J lost 10 bases, and 5 bases stayed unmatched. The CDR3 contains 14 residues. The CDR3 DNA is TGCGCCAGCAGCCGCGGACAGGGGGGATCACCCCTCCACTTT. The encoded protein is CASSRGQGGSPLHF.

This sequence joins TRBV7-7 and TRBJ2-5; 9 bases map to TRBD1. The CDR3 is made up of 15 amino acids. The V segment lost 1 base and the J segment 4 bases; nucleotides outside the gene matches: 4. CDR1 and CDR2 (germline): SSHAT, FNYEAQ (reference sequence). The CDR3, as DNA: TGTGCCAGCAGCTTAGGGGGGGACAGGGTAGAGACCCAGTACTTC. It is translated as CASSLGGDRVETQYF.

This clonotype was detected a few times. CDR3 residues: CATVLAGVDTQYF. The CDR3 DNA reads as TGTGCCACTGTACTAGCGGGAGTAGATACGCAGTATTTT. The chain joins TRBV12-3 or TRBV12-4 to TRBJ2-3; 11 nucleotides match TRBD2. The CDR3 extends over 13 amino acids. Trimming cost V 10 bases and J 5 bases; bases outside gene matches: 5.

This clonotype occurred many times. J is TRBJ2-1 and V is TRBV10-3, with TRBD2 matching 9 bases. This CDR3 has 15 residues. From germline, CDR1 is ENHRY and CDR2 SYGVKD. V lost 10 bases to trimming and J lost 0 bases; unmatched junction nucleotides: 7. The CDR3 sequence: CATRREGSSYNEQFF. CDR3 DNA: TGTGCCACTCGGCGGGAGGGAAGCTCCTACAATGAGCAGTTCTTC.

This clonotype was seen ten or more times. V and J are TRBV28 and TRBJ2-3, with 8 bases fitting TRBD2. The V gene's germline CDR1 is MDHEN and CDR2 SYDVKM. J lost 4 bases, V lost 8 bases, and 11 bases had no gene match. The CDR3 totals 15 residues. For the CDR3, the DNA is TGTGCCAGCGGAACTAGCGGTTCTTTATCAGATACGCAGTATTTT. Amino acids: CASGTSGSLSDTQYF. Full variable domain (outside the CDR3, taken from reference TRBV28 and TRBJ2-3): DVKVTQSSRYLVKRTGEKVFLECVQDMDHENMFWYRQDPGLGLRLIYFSYDVKMKEKGDIPEGYSVSREKKERFSLILESASTNQTSMYLCASGTSGSLSDTQYFGPGTRLTVL.

This clonotype was seen at least ten times. V and J are TRBV5-1 and TRBJ1-1; D gene unclear. The germline V gene has CDR1 SGHRS and CDR2 YFSETQ. Between the trimmed V and J ends, which lost 0 bases and 4 bases, there was a span of 10 bases. The CDR3 has 14 amino acids. CDR3: CASSLETVGTEAFF. The CDR3 coding sequence is TGCGCCAGCAGCTTGGAGACTGTCGGCACTGAAGCTTTCTTT.

This rearrangement joins TRBV12-3 or TRBV12-4 to TRBJ2-3; 9 positions agree with TRBD2. The CDR3 consists of 15 residues. V shed 6 bases, J shed 0 bases, and the junction held 4 bases outside the gene matches. Here the CDR3 DNA reads TGTGCCAGCAGCGTGACTAGCGGAAGCACAGATACGCAGTATTTT. Its translation is CASSVTSGSTDTQYF.